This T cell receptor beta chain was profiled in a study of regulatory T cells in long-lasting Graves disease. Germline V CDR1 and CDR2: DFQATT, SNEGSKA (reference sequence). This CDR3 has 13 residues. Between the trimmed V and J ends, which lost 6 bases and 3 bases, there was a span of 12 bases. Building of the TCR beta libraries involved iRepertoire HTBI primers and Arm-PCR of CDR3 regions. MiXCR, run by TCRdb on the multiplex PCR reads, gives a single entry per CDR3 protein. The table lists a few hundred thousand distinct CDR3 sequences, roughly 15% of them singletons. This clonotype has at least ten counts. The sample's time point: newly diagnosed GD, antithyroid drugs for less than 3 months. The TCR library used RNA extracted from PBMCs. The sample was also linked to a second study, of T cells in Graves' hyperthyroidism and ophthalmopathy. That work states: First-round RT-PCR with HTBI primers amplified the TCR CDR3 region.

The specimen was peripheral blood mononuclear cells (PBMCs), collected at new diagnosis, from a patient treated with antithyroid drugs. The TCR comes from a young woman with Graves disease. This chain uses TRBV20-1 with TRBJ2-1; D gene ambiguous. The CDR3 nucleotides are TGCAGTGCGAGACTCCGAAACTACAATGAGCAGTTCTTC. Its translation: CSARLRNYNEQFF.